Listed below are T cell receptor beta chains from one sample, sequenced in a study of OX40 agonist ivuxolimab in advanced cancers. Sequenced by immunoSEQ multiplex PCR; TCRdb stores in-frame clones only, minus some. The sample holds 19,000 or so clones, roughly nine tenths seen once. The sample here was CD4+ or CD8+ T cells sorted from blood, taken in a trial of the OX40 agonist ivuxolimab. The source is an adult with an advanced solid tumor such as melanoma, head and neck, liver or kidney cancer. CDR3s include the opening cysteine and the closing phenylalanine or tryptophan. Fields, in order: V gene, D gene, J gene, clone size, CDR3 protein, CDR3 DNA. A D gene is named only where the DNA matches it firmly. Some rows have no size entry. The others give once, few or many, or a class for an expanded clone.

v_gene: TRBV18
d_gene: TRBD1
j_gene: TRBJ1-3
abundance: .
CDR3aa: CASSPHPGGAFDGNTIYF
CDR3nt: TGTGCCAGCTCACCACACCCAGGGGGCGCCTTTGATGGAAACACCATATATTTT

v_gene: TRBV2
d_gene: TRBD2
j_gene: TRBJ2-7
abundance: .
CDR3aa: CASSDVSSGGRYSYEQYF
CDR3nt: TGTGCCAGCAGTGACGTCTCTAGCGGGGGGCGGTACTCCTACGAGCAGTACTTC

v_gene: TRBV27
d_gene: TRBD1
j_gene: TRBJ1-2
abundance: .
CDR3aa: CASSARKTGGRDGYTF
CDR3nt: TGTGCCAGCAGTGCACGCAAGACAGGGGGCAGGGATGGCTACACCTTC

v_gene: TRBV9
d_gene: .
j_gene: TRBJ2-1
abundance: .
CDR3aa: CASSVSREERDEQFF
CDR3nt: TGTGCCAGCAGCGTATCCCGGGAAGAGAGGGATGAGCAGTTCTTC

v_gene: TRBV13
d_gene: TRBD1
j_gene: TRBJ1-1
abundance: medium-sized
CDR3aa: CASSVGQASTEAFF
CDR3nt: TGTGCCAGCAGCGTTGGACAGGCGAGCACTGAAGCTTTCTTT

v_gene: TRBV5-6
d_gene: .
j_gene: TRBJ1-1
abundance: .
CDR3aa: CASSLGIGGTEAFF
CDR3nt: TGTGCCAGCAGCTTGGGCATCGGGGGCACTGAAGCTTTCTTT

v_gene: TRBV28
d_gene: TRBD1
j_gene: TRBJ2-2
abundance: .
CDR3aa: CASSHRGAGELFF
CDR3nt: TGTGCCAGCAGCCACAGGGGAGCCGGGGAGCTGTTTTTT

v_gene: TRBV9
d_gene: .
j_gene: TRBJ1-3
abundance: .
CDR3aa: CASSGLLSGNTIYF
CDR3nt: TGTGCCAGCAGCGGCCTCCTCTCTGGAAACACCATATATTTT

v_gene: TRBV9
d_gene: .
j_gene: TRBJ2-7
abundance: .
CDR3aa: CASSVGAGAHEQYF
CDR3nt: TGTGCCAGCAGCGTAGGCGCTGGGGCCCACGAGCAGTACTTC

v_gene: TRBV25-1
d_gene: .
j_gene: TRBJ1-5
abundance: .
CDR3aa: CASRGGGAGYQPQHF
CDR3nt: TGTGCCAGCAGAGGAGGGGGGGCGGGATACCAGCCCCAGCATTTT

v_gene: TRBV7-9
d_gene: .
j_gene: TRBJ1-1
abundance: .
CDR3aa: CASSSTPTMNTEAFF
CDR3nt: TGTGCCAGCAGCTCGACTCCGACCATGAACACTGAAGCTTTCTTT

v_gene: TRBV27
d_gene: TRBD1
j_gene: TRBJ1-4
abundance: .
CDR3aa: CASSFNPRQGTNEKLFF
CDR3nt: TGTGCCAGCAGTTTTAACCCCAGACAGGGGACTAATGAAAAACTGTTTTTT

v_gene: TRBV7-9
d_gene: .
j_gene: TRBJ1-2
abundance: .
CDR3aa: CASSLGAGYGYTF
CDR3nt: TGTGCCAGCAGCTTAGGGGCAGGATATGGCTACACCTTC

v_gene: TRBV5-6
d_gene: TRBD1
j_gene: TRBJ2-3
abundance: .
CDR3aa: CASSFGTGADTQYF
CDR3nt: TGTGCCAGCAGCTTCGGGACAGGGGCAGATACGCAGTATTTT